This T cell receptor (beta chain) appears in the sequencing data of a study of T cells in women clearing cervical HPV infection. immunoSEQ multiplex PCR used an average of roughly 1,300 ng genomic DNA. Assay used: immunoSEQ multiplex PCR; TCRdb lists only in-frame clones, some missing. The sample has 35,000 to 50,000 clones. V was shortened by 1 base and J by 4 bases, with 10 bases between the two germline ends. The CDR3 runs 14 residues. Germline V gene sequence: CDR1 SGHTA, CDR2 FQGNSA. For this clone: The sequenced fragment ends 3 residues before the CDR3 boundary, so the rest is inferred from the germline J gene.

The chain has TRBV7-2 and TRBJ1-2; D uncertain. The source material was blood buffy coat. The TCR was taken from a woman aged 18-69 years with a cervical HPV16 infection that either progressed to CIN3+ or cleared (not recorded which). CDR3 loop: CASSLERRSYGYTF. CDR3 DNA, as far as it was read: TGTGCCAGCAGCTTAGAGCGGCGGAGCTATGGC.